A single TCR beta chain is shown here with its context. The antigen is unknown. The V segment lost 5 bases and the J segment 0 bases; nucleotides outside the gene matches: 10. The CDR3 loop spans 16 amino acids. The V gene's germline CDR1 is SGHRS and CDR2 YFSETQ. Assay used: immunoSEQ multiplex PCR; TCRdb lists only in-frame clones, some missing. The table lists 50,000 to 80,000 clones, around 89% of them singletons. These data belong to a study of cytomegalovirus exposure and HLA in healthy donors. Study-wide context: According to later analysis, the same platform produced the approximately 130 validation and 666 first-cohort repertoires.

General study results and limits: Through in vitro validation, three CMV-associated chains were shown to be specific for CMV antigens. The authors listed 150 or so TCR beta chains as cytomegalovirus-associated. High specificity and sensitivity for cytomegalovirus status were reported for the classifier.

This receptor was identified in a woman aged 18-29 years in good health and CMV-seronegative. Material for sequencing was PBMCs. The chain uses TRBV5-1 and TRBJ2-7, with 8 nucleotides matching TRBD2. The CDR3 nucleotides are TGCGCCAGCAGTCGGAGTAGCGGGGCTAGCTCCTACGAGCAGTACTTC. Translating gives CASSRSSGASSYEQYF.